The TCR beta chain described here comes from a study of CD8+ T cells in alopecia areata. Study overall: Spontaneously alopecic C3H/HeJ graft donors, about 6-13 months old, gave skin to roughly 7-10-week-old female C3H/HeJ mice. Study observations and caveats: Compared with mice, patients displayed less clear TCR sharing, possibly for HLA-related reasons. Scalp samples also yield sequences from resident alphabeta T cells of normal skin.

This clone was seen only a few times. Its antigen is not known. Any gene name here is a mouse gene name. With the read ending 4 residues before the CDR3 end, the germline J gene is used to fill in that end. It was cDNA, reverse transcribed from extracted RNA, that served as the sequencing template. Sequencing was performed with immunoSEQ multiplex PCR; in TCRdb, only in-frame clones are kept and a portion is missing. The repertoire consists of about 120,000 clones, none detected only once. CDR3 length: 15 residues. CDR1 and CDR2 (germline): NSHNY, SYGAGN. The chain employs TRBV13-1 and TRBJ1-1; TRBD1 aligns across 7 bases. Material for sequencing was lesional skin. This clonotype was sampled from a C3H/HeJ mouse with alopecia areata. The strain bears MHC haplotype H2-k. CDR3 loop: CASSALRDRGEEVFF. The sequenced CDR3 bases are TGTGCCAGCAGTGCTCTCCGGGACAGAGGGGAA.